This TCR beta chain is from a study of regulatory T cells in long-lasting Graves disease. Findings and limits, study-wide: A limited number of samples was an acknowledged limitation. TCR diversity was lower in persistent than newly diagnosed Graves' disease. Persistent cases favored TRBV28, TRBJ1-2 and TRBJ2-5.

The TCR beta library used iRepertoire HTBI primers with Arm-PCR amplification of CDR3. TCRdb redid the calling of the multiplex PCR reads with MiXCR, one entry per CDR3 protein. The sample has a few hundred thousand distinct CDR3 sequences, roughly 20% seen once. Time point meaning: persistent/refractory GD, antithyroid drugs over 5 years with positive TRAb. PBMC-extracted RNA yielded the TCR library. Per American Thyroid Association guidelines, Graves' disease was diagnosed. This clonotype occurred many times. The antigen remains unidentified. Trimming left V 5 bases short and J 0 bases short, with 11 bases between. Germline lookup yields CDR1 MDHEN and CDR2 SYDVKM. The length of the CDR3 is 14 residues.

The receptor comes from a woman in her forties with Graves disease. Material: peripheral blood mononuclear cells (PBMCs), obtained when the disease was refractory, from a patient treated with antithyroid drugs. V gene TRBV28 combines with J gene TRBJ2-7; no clear D. The CDR3 bases are TGTGCCAGCAGTCCGTTGATCAACTCCTACGAGCAGTACTTC. Its protein product is CASSPLINSYEQYF.